This paragraph reports one TCR beta chain. Its antigen is not known. The data stem from a study of cytomegalovirus exposure and HLA in healthy donors. Study-level background: The study placed over 65% of its 398 genotyped donors in the Caucasian-associated ancestry cluster. Study observations and caveats: The authors assumed roughly uniform sequencing depth across donors for presence/absence analyses. The study recorded fewer than 200 TCR beta chains that were cytomegalovirus-associated.

These donors, healthy bone marrow donors, were studied. PCR involved 60 Vbeta and 13 Jbeta primers. Using immunoSEQ multiplex PCR, the repertoire was profiled, and TCRdb retains in-frame clones only, with some absent. The top ten clones hold 6.3% of a sample with 100,000 to 150,000 clones, around 79% of them seen once. V dropped 1 base and J dropped 4; count of bases not matched to a gene: 8. The CDR3 is made up of 17 amino acids. Germline V CDR1 and CDR2: MDHEN, SYDVKM. The specimen sequenced was PBMCs. This TCR was recovered from a woman in her thirties or forties in good health and CMV-seronegative. The rearrangement links TRBV28 to TRBJ2-1; 9 bases are a match to TRBD1. CDR3 in DNA: TGTGCCAGCAGTTTATCCTACCGGGACAGGGCATACAATGAGCAGTTCTTC. Translated: CASSLSYRDRAYNEQFF.